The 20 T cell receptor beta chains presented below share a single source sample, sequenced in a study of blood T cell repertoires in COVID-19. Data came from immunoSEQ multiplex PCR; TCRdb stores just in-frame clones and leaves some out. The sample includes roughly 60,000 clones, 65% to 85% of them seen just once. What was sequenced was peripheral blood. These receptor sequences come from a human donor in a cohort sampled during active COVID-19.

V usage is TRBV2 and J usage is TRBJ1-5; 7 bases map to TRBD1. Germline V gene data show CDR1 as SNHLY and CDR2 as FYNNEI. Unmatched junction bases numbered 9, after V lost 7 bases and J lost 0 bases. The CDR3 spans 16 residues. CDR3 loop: CASTSKTGHSNQPQHF. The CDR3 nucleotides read TGTGCCAGCACCAGTAAGACAGGGCATAGCAATCAGCCCCAGCATTTT.

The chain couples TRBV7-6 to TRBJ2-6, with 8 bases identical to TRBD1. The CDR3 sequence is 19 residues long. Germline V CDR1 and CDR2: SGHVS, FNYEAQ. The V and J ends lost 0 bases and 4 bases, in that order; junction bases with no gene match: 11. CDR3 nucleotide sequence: TGTGCCAGCAGCTTAGCGCGTCGGCAGGGGGCGGCCGGGGCCAACGTCCTGACTTTC. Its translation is CASSLARRQGAAGANVLTF.

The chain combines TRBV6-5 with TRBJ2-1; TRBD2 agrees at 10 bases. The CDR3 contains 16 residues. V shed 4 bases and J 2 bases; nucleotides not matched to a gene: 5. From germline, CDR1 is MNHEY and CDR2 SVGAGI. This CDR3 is CASSSTSGGAYNEQFF. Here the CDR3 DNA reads TGTGCCAGCAGTTCGACAAGCGGGGGGGCCTACAATGAGCAGTTCTTC.

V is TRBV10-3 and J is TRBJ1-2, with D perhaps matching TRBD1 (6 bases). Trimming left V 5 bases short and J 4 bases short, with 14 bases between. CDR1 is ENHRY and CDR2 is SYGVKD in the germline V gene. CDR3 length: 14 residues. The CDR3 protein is CAISSSQGSYGYTF. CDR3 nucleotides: TGTGCCATCAGTTCCAGCCAGGGGAGCTATGGCTACACCTTC.

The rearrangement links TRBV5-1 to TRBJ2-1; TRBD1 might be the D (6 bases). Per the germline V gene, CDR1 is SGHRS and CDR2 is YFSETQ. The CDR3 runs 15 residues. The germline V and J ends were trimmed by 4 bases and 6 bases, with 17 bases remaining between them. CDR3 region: CASSLDSPNVNEQFF. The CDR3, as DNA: TGCGCCAGCAGCCTGGACAGCCCGAACGTCAATGAGCAGTTCTTC. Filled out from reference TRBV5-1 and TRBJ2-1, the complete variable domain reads KAGVTQTPRYLIKTRGQQVTLSCSPISGHRSVSWYQQTPGQGLQFLFEYFSETQRNKGNFPGRFSGRQFSNSRSEMNVSTLELGDSALYLCASSLDSPNVNEQFFGPGTRLTVL.

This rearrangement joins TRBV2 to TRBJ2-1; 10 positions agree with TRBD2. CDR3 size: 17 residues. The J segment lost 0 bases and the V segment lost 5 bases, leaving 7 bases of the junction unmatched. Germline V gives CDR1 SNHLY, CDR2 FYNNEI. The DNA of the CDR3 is TGTGCCAGCAGTTATCTAGCGGGGGTCCCCTCCTACAATGAGCAGTTCTTC. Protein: CASSYLAGVPSYNEQFF. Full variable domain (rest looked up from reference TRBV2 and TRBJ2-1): EPEVTQTPSHQVTQMGQEVILRCVPISNHLYFYWYRQILGQKVEFLVSFYNNEISEKSEIFDDQFSVERPDGSNFTLKIRSTKLEDSAMYFCASSYLAGVPSYNEQFFGPGTRLTVL.

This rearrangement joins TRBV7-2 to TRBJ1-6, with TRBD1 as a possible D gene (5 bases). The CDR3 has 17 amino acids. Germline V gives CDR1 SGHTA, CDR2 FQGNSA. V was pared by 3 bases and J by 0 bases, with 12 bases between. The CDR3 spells CASSFPIGGSYNSPLHF. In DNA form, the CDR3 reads TGTGCCAGCAGCTTTCCTATCGGGGGCTCCTATAATTCACCCCTCCACTTT.

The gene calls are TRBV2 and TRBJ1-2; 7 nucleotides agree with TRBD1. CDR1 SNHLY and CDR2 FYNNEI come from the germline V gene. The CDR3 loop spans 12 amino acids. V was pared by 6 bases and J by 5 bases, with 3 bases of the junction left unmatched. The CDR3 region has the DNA TGTGCCAGCAGGAACAGGGGATATGGCTACACCTTC. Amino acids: CASRNRGYGYTF.

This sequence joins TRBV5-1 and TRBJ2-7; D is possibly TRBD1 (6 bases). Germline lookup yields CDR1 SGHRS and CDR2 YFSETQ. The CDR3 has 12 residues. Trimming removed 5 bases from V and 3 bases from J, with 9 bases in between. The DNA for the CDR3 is TGCGCCAGCAGAGTGGACAGCTACGAGCAGTACTTC. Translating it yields CASRVDSYEQYF.

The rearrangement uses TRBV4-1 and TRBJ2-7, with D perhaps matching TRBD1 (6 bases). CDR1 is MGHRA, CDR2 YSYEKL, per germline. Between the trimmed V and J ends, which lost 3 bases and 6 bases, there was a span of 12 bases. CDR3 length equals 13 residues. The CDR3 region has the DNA TGCGCCAGCAGCCAGGTTACAGGGTTCGAGCAGTACTTC. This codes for CASSQVTGFEQYF.

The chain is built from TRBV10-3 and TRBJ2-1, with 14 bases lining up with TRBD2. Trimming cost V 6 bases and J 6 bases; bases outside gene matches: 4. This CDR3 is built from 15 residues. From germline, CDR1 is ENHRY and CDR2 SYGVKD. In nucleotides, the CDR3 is TGTGCCATCAGGGGACTAGCGGGAGTGGGCAATGAGCAGTTCTTC. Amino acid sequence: CAIRGLAGVGNEQFF.

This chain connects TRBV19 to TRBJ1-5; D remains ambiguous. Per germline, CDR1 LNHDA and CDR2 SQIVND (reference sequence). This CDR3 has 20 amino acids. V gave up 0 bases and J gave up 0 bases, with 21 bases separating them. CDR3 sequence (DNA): TGTGCCAGTAGTATAGATGGTAGACAAGAAGCCCTTTATAGCAATCAGCCCCAGCATTTT. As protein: CASSIDGRQEALYSNQPQHF. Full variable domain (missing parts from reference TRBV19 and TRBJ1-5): DGGITQSPKYLFRKEGQNVTLSCEQNLNHDAMYWYRQDPGQGLRLIYYSQIVNDFQKGDIAEGYSVSREKKESFPLTVTSAQKNPTAFYLCASSIDGRQEALYSNQPQHFGDGTRLSIL.

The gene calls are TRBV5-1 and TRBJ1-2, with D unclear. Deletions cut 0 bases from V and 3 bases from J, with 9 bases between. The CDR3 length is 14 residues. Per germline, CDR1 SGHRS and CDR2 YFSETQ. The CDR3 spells CASSLADEDYGYTF. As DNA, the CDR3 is TGCGCCAGCAGCTTGGCCGATGAGGACTATGGCTACACCTTC.

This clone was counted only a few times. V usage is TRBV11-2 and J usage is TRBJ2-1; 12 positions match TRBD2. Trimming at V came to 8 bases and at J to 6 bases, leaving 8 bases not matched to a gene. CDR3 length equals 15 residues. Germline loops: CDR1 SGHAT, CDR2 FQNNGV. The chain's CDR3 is CASGPLGLAGNEQFF. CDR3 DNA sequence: TGTGCCAGCGGCCCTCTGGGACTAGCGGGCAATGAGCAGTTCTTC.

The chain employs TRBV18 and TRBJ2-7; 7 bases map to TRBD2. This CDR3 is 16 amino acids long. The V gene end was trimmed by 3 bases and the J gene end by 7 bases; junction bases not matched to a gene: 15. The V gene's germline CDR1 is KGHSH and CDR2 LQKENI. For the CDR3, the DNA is TGTGCCAGCTCACCGATAGAAGCGGGGTGGGGTGAAGAGCAGTACTTC. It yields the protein CASSPIEAGWGEEQYF.

This chain's CDR3 is CASSLGTGNNSPLHF. The CDR3 DNA follows: TGTGCCAGCAGCTTAGGGACAGGGAATAATTCACCCCTCCACTTT. The chain employs TRBV7-9 and TRBJ1-6, with 8 positions matching TRBD1. The V and J ends lost 1 base and 5 bases, in that order; junction bases with no gene match: 1. Germline loops: CDR1 SEHNR, CDR2 FQNEAQ (reference sequence). This CDR3 region has 15 residues. The whole variable domain, filled in from reference TRBV7-9 and TRBJ1-6, reads DTGVSQNPRHKITKRGQNVTFRCDPISEHNRLYWYRQTLGQGPEFLTYFQNEAQLEKSRLLSDRFSAERPKGSFSTLEIQRTEQGDSAMYLCASSLGTGNNSPLHFGNGTRLTVT.

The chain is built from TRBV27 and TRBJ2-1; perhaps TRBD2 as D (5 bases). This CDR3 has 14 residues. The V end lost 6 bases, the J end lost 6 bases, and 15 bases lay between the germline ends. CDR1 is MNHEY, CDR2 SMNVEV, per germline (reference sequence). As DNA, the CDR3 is TGTGCCAGCAGCTTACTAGGTGGGAGCAATGAGCAGTTCTTC. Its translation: CASSLLGGSNEQFF.

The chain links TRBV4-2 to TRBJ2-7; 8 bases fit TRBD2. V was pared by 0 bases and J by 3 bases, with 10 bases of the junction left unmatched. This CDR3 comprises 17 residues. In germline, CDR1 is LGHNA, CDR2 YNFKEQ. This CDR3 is CASSQDAGTRGFYEQYF. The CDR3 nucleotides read TGTGCCAGCAGCCAAGATGCCGGGACTAGGGGTTTCTACGAGCAGTACTTC.

The CDR3 spells CASSQARGFNTGELFF. CDR3 DNA: TGCGCCAGCAGCCAAGCCAGGGGTTTTAACACCGGGGAGCTGTTTTTT. The V and J genes are TRBV4-1 and TRBJ2-2, with TRBD1 as a possible D gene (6 bases). The CDR3 is made up of 16 amino acids. Trimming cost V 1 base and J 2 bases, with 11 bases left between them. CDR1 MGHRA and CDR2 YSYEKL come from the germline V gene.

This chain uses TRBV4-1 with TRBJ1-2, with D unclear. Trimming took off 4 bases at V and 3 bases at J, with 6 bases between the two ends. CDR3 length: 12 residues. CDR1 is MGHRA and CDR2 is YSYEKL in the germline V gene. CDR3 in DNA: TGCGCCAGCAGCCTTAATGACTATGGCTACACCTTC. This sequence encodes CASSLNDYGYTF.